This TCR beta chain came from a study of cytomegalovirus exposure and HLA in healthy donors. Notes on the study in general: The authors later linked a missense DCLRE1C variant to TCR beta V- and J-gene trimming.

As regards this clone: Its antigen is not identified.

PCR was performed using 60 Vbeta and 13 Jbeta primers. TCRdb's copy holds only in-frame clones and misses some; the assay was immunoSEQ multiplex PCR. The sample includes 150,000 or so clones, more than 60% of them seen just once. The CDR3 has 16 amino acids. The V end was cut by 0 bases, the J end by 4 bases, with 12 bases between. The V gene's germline CDR1 is MNHEY and CDR2 SVGAGI. This clonotype originated in a man aged 18 to 35 in good health and CMV-seropositive. The source material was PBMCs. This chain uses TRBV6-5 with TRBJ2-2; D is perhaps TRBD2 (6 bases). Here the CDR3 DNA reads TGTGCCAGCAGTTACTCCGGGACTCCCGGCACCGGGGAGCTGTTTTTT. Translating gives CASSYSGTPGTGELFF.